This T cell receptor (beta chain) was retrieved from a study of CD8+ T cells in alopecia areata. Whole-study context: The drug, oral tofacitinib, was given to treated patients at 5 to 10 mg twice daily. Treated patients received severity scores based on the percentage of scalp area affected.

Treatment meaning: oral pan-JAK inhibitor, 5-10 mg twice daily. It was from alopecia areata patients that lesional scalp punch biopsies and peripheral blood were collected. The study's findings and limits: Sharing of TCRs across patients appeared less clear than in mice, possibly for HLA-related reasons.

RNA extraction was followed by reverse transcription into cDNA, which acted as the sequencing template. Using immunoSEQ multiplex PCR, the repertoire was profiled, and TCRdb retains in-frame clones only, with some absent. The table records about 210,000 clones, less than 65% of them present only once. Note on this clone: Its specificity is unknown.

The sample here was CD4+ T cells sorted from blood, taken at week 4, from a patient treated with tofacitinib. This clonotype originated in a human donor with alopecia areata.

The CDR3 bases are TGTGCCACCAGCAGCGAAGAGACCCAGTACTTC. It is translated as CATSSEETQYF. The rearrangement joins TRBV15 to TRBJ2-5; D is unresolved. The CDR3 has 11 amino acids. The V end was cut by 3 bases, the J end by 3 bases, with 2 bases between. Germline V gene data show CDR1 as LNHNV and CDR2 as YYDKDF (reference sequence).